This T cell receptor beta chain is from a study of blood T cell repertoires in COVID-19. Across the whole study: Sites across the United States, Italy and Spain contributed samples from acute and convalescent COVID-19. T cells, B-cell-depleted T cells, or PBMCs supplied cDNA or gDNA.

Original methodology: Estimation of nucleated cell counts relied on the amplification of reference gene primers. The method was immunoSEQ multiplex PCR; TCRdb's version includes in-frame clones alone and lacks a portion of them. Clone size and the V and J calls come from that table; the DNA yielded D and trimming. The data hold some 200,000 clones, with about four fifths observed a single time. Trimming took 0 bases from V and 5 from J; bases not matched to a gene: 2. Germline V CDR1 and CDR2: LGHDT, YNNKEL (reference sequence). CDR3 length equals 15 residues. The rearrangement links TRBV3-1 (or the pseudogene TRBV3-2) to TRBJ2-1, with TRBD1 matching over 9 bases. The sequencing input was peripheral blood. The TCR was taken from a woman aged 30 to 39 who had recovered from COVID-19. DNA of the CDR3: TGTGCCAGCAGCCAAGATAGGACAGGGGACAATGAGCAGTTCTTC. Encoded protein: CASSQDRTGDNEQFF.